Here is one T cell receptor beta chain with its context. The protocol was immunoSEQ multiplex PCR, while the TCRdb copy is restricted to in-frame clones and leaves out a portion. The sample includes roughly 59,000 clones, over 75% of them seen just once. CDR3 size: 12 residues. Trimming left V 6 bases short and J 4 bases short, with 10 bases between. Looked up from germline, CDR1 is KGHSH and CDR2 is LQKENI. The sample is drawn from a study of blood T cell repertoires in COVID-19. Study as a whole: Acute and convalescent COVID-19 specimens originated in the United States, Italy and Spain. Sources were T cells, B-cell-depleted T cells, or PBMCs; the material itself was cDNA or gDNA.

The V and J genes are TRBV18 and TRBJ2-7; the D is unclear. The source of this sequence is a human donor in a cohort sampled during active COVID-19. The sequenced sample consisted of peripheral blood. CDR3 protein: CASSLPGYEQYF. As DNA, the CDR3 is TGTGCCAGCTCGCTTCCCGGTTACGAGCAGTACTTC.